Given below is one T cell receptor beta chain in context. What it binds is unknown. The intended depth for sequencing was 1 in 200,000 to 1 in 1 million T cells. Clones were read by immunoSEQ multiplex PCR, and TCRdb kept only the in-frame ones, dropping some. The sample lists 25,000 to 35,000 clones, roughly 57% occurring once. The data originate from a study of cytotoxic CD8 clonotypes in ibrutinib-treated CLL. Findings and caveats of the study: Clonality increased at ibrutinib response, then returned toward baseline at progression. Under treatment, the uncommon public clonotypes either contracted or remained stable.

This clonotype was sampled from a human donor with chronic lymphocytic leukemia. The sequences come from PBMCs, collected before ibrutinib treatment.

CDR3: CATLNTWKAFF. The CDR3 DNA reads TGTGCCACCCTTAATACGTGGAAAGCTTTCTTT. V gene TRBV2 combines with J gene TRBJ1-1; D is unresolved. V dropped 10 bases and J dropped 9 bases, with 15 bases sitting between them. There are 11 residues in the CDR3. Looked up from germline, CDR1 is SNHLY and CDR2 is FYNNEI.